One T cell receptor (beta chain) is described in this entry. The data belong to a study of T cell responses to AZD1222 COVID-19 vaccine. Profiled with immunoSEQ multiplex PCR; TCRdb holds only in-frame clones, not every one. The sample gives 150,000 or so clones, roughly 90% of which show up once; roughly 5.1% is in the top ten. V shed 3 bases and J 3 bases; nucleotides not matched to a gene: 4. The germline gives CDR1 SGHTA, CDR2 FQGNSA. The CDR3 is 16 amino acids. The sequencing used peripheral blood, collected on day 0 of AZD1222 vaccination. The TCR sequence derives from an adult in good health. The chain combines TRBV7-2 with TRBJ2-6, with 8 bases fitting TRBD1. In DNA form, the CDR3 reads TGTGCCAGCAGCTTCGCCAGGGGGCTTGGGGCCAACGTCCTGACTTTC. It is translated as CASSFARGLGANVLTF.